These 2 T cell receptor beta chains came from one sample sequenced in a study of blood T cell repertoires in COVID-19 (dated by TCRdb to between 2020 and 2021). To prepare the library, the immunoSEQ multiplex PCR assay was applied. The table was pulled from immuneACCESS by TCRdb, which kept in-frame rearrangements only. Such tables lose some clones; where checked, under half of the loss comes from unresolved V genes, and the rest has no known cause. This sample holds about 170,000 clones; approximately 84% were observed only once. The ten largest clones take up about 11% of the sample. The sequenced material came from peripheral blood. The source is a man between 65 and 80 years old with active or convalescent COVID-19.

This clone was picked up one time. The chain has TRBV29-1 and TRBJ2-1, with 10 nucleotides matching TRBD1. The CDR3 extends over 16 amino acids. Losses at the gene ends were 2 bases for V and 2 bases for J; bases not matched to a gene: 6. Germline values: CDR1 SQVTM, CDR2 ANQGSEA. Written as DNA, the CDR3 is TGCAGCGTTGAAACGGGGACAGGGGACGCCTACAATGAGCAGTTCTTC. Translating it yields CSVETGTGDAYNEQFF.

CDR3 loop: CSLLARTGELFF. The CDR3 DNA is TGCAGTCTACTAGCCCGCACCGGGGAGCTGTTTTTT. The chain is built from TRBV29-1 and TRBJ2-2; weak D call: TRBD2 (6 bases). This CDR3 contains 12 residues. CDR1 is SQVTM and CDR2 is ANQGSEA in the germline V gene.